The T cell receptor (beta chain) under discussion was sequenced for a study of blood T cell repertoires in COVID-19. Study-level information: Material from acute and convalescent COVID-19 was sourced from the United States, Italy and Spain.

This clone was seen only once. The germline V gene has CDR1 SGHRS and CDR2 YFSETQ. Trimming cost V 0 bases and J 8 bases, with 9 bases left between them. This CDR3 region has 13 residues. Generated by immunoSEQ multiplex PCR, the TCRdb table keeps only in-frame clones and is missing some. The sample lists roughly 110,000 clones; roughly 80% were seen once. This clonotype was sampled from a man aged 50-60 years with acute or convalescent COVID-19. This chain connects TRBV5-1 to TRBJ2-4; D possibly corresponds to TRBD2 (5 bases). Sequenced input: peripheral blood. In nucleotides, the CDR3 is TGCGCCAGCAGCTTGGGGGGAGTTGACATTCAGTACTTC. It codes for CASSLGGVDIQYF.